The T cell receptor (beta chain) described here comes from a study of T cell repertoires in cytomegalovirus infection. TCRdb used MiXCR to reprocess the reads, holding one entry per CDR3 protein. The sample yields around 280,000 distinct CDR3 sequences, approximately 13% seen once. Study conclusions and caveats: The cumulative frequency of public TCR beta families distinguished individuals who carried CMV together with the relevant HLA.

This CDR3 has 14 amino acids. In germline, CDR1 is MNHEY, CDR2 SVGEGT. J gave up 1 base and V 2 bases, and 0 bases lay outside the gene matches. This clonotype was detected ten times or more. What it recognizes is unknown. This sequence joins TRBV6-2 or TRBV6-3 and TRBJ1-1, with 8 bases lining up with TRBD1. The material sequenced was PBMCs. This clonotype was sampled from a human donor in good health (CMV status not recorded). Some clones in this sample may be carry-over from other donors' samples. CDR3 nucleotides: TGTGCCAGCAGTTACGGGACAGGGAACACTGAAGCTTTCTTT. Translation gives CASSYGTGNTEAFF.